A single sample is the source of the 11 T cell receptor beta chains below, sequenced in a study of CD4 T cells in relation to SARS-CoV-2 and coronaviruses. Some clones are missing from TCRdb's copy, which holds only in-frame ones; the method was immunoSEQ multiplex PCR. The data show 65,000 or so clones, with over 70% seen just once and around 1.7% held by the top ten. Before the COVID-19 pandemic, during about 2010-2018, CD4+ T cells were taken from unexposed donors. The source material was memory CD4+ T cells from PBMCs. These receptors all stem from a human donor in good health.

V and J are TRBV7-2 and TRBJ2-2; the D gene could be TRBD1 or TRBD2 (5 bases each). The germline V and J ends were trimmed by 4 bases and 2 bases, with 14 bases remaining between them. Germline V gene lookup returns CDR1 SGHTA and CDR2 FQGNSA. The CDR3 runs 16 residues. The CDR3 DNA follows: TGTGCCAGCAGCTCCCGGGGTGGGGCAAACACCGGGGAGCTGTTTTTT. This codes for CASSSRGGANTGELFF.

The V and J genes are TRBV7-8 and TRBJ2-3; TRBD1 aligns across 8 bases. V dropped 4 bases and J dropped 1; count of bases not matched to a gene: 7. This CDR3 comprises 16 residues. CDR1 is SGHVS and CDR2 is FQNEAQ in the germline V gene. DNA for the CDR3: TGTGCCAGCAGCTCAACCAGGGGGCGCGGCACAGATACGCAGTATTTT. Translated, it gives CASSSTRGRGTDTQYF.

The chain is built from TRBV19 and TRBJ1-2, with TRBD1 matching over 8 bases. The germline CDR1 and CDR2 sequences are LNHDA and SQIVND (reference sequence). J gave up 8 bases and V 3 bases, and 8 bases lay outside the gene matches. The CDR3 has 14 residues. The CDR3 sequence is CASSMEDRETGYTF. The CDR3 DNA reads TGTGCCAGTAGTATGGAGGACAGGGAGACCGGCTACACCTTC.

V and J are TRBV6-6 and TRBJ2-5; D gene ambiguous. V lost 6 bases and J 2 bases, leaving 7 bases between the germline ends. Germline CDR1 is MNHNY and CDR2 is SVGAGI (reference sequence). CDR3 length equals 12 residues. The CDR3 here is CASRQNQETQYF. CDR3 sequence (DNA): TGTGCCAGCAGACAGAATCAAGAGACCCAGTACTTC.

The chain employs TRBV6-1 and TRBJ1-1, with 7 positions matching TRBD1. The CDR3 runs to 13 residues. Trimming cost V 8 bases and J 4 bases; bases outside gene matches: 7. In germline, CDR1 is MNHNS, CDR2 SASEGT. In DNA form, the CDR3 reads TGTGCCAGCCAAGCAGGGGGAGGCACTGAAGCTTTCTTT. It codes for CASQAGGGTEAFF.

This clone has only one observation. The chain recombines TRBV5-1 with TRBJ2-3; D remains ambiguous. This CDR3 has 12 amino acids. The germline CDR1 and CDR2 sequences are SGHRS and YFSETQ. Trimming took off 2 bases at V and 2 bases at J, with 3 bases between the two ends. CDR3 in amino acids: CASSFSTDTQYF. The DNA for the CDR3 is TGCGCCAGCAGCTTTTCCACAGATACGCAGTATTTT.

The rearrangement uses TRBV9 and TRBJ2-7, with D possibly being TRBD1 or TRBD2 (5 bases each). Per the germline V gene, CDR1 is SGDLS and CDR2 is YYNGEE. This CDR3 spans 12 amino acids. Trimming removed 4 bases from V and 8 bases from J, with 13 bases in between. CDR3 residues: CASSKGEGKQYF. CDR3 DNA sequence: TGTGCCAGCAGCAAAGGCGAGGGGAAGCAGTACTTC. Based on the CDR3 plus reference TRBV9 and TRBJ2-7, the full variable domain is DSGVTQTPKHLITATGQRVTLRCSPRSGDLSVYWYQQSLDQGLQFLIQYYNGEERAKGNILERFSAQQFPDLHSELNLSSLELGDSALYFCASSKGEGKQYFGPGTRLTVT.

This clone was seen once. The rearrangement joins TRBV7-9 to TRBJ1-2; no clear D. Germline V gene data show CDR1 as SEHNR and CDR2 as FQNEAQ (reference sequence). V was trimmed by 3 bases and J by 8 bases, leaving 10 bases between them. There are 12 residues in the CDR3. In DNA form, the CDR3 reads TGTGCCAGCAGCTTGGGTGGCTGGGGCTACACCTTC. It translates to CASSLGGWGYTF.

V is TRBV11-3 and J is TRBJ2-1; no clear D. Germline assignment: CDR1 SGHNT and CDR2 YENEEA. Trimming cost V 1 base and J 3 bases, with 10 bases left between them. The CDR3 sequence is 15 residues long. The CDR3 reads CASSLGLQIYNEQFF. The CDR3 DNA sequence: TGTGCCAGCAGCTTAGGGCTCCAGATCTACAATGAGCAGTTCTTC.

The chain joins TRBV2 to TRBJ2-3, with unresolved D. Germline V lookup: CDR1 SNHLY, CDR2 FYNNEI. The CDR3 contains 12 residues. V shed 6 bases and J shed 5 bases, with 9 bases lying between them. CDR3 residues: CASRASGDTQYF. The CDR3 DNA sequence: TGTGCCAGCAGGGCCTCCGGAGATACGCAGTATTTT.

The chain employs TRBV28 and TRBJ1-4; the D is unclear. Trimming removed 7 bases from V and 4 bases from J, with 10 bases in between. This CDR3 spans 13 amino acids. The germline V gene encodes CDR1 MDHEN and CDR2 SYDVKM. CDR3 loop: CASIPRNNEKLFF. CDR3 nucleotide sequence: TGTGCCAGCATCCCTCGGAATAATGAAAAACTGTTTTTT.